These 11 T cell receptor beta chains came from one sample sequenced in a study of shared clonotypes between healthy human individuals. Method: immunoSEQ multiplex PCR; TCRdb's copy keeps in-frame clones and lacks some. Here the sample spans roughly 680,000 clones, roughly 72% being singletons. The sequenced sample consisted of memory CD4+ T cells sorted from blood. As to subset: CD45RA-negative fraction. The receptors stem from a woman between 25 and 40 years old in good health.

In DNA form, the CDR3 reads TGCAGCGTTGAACCCCTGGACAGGGGGCTCAATGAGCAGTTCTTC. This codes for CSVEPLDRGLNEQFF. The chain joins TRBV29-1 to TRBJ2-1; 11 positions agree with TRBD1. CDR1 and CDR2 from the germline V gene are SQVTM and ANQGSEA. CDR3 size: 15 residues. With V trimmed by 2 bases and J by 6 bases, 6 bases remained unmatched.

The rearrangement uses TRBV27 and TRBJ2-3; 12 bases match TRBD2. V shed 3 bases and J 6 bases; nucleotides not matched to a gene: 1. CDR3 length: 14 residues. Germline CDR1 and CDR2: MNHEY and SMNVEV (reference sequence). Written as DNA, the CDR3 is TGTGCCAGCAGTTTCCTAGCGGGAGGGGATACGCAGTATTTT. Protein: CASSFLAGGDTQYF.

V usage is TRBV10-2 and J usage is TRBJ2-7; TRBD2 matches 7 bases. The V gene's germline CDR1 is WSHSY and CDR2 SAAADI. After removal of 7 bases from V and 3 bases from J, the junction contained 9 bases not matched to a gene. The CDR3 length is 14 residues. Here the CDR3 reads CASTSTSLYYEQYF. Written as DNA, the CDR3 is TGCGCCAGCACCTCGACTAGCCTTTACTACGAGCAGTACTTC.

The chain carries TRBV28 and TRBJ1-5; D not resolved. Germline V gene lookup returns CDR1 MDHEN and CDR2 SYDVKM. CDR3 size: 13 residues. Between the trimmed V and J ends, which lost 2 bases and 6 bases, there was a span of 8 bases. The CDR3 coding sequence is TGTGCCAGCAGTTTAATCCGGGGTCAGCCCCAGCATTTT. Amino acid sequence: CASSLIRGQPQHF.

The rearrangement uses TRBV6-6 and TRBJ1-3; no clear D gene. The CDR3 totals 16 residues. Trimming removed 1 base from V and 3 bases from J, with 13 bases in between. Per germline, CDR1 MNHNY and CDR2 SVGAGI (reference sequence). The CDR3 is CASSYYGPIGGNTIYF. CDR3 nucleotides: TGTGCCAGCAGTTACTACGGACCGATCGGTGGAAACACCATATATTTT.

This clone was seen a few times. CDR3 in DNA: TGTGCCACCAGGGGAGGGGTGAACACTGAAGCTTTCTTT. Encoded protein: CATRGGVNTEAFF. V is TRBV15 and J is TRBJ1-1; a weak D match, TRBD1 (5 bases). The CDR3 has 13 amino acids. V lost 6 bases to trimming and J lost 0 bases, with 8 bases between them. Germline V gene data show CDR1 as LNHNV and CDR2 as YYDKDF (reference sequence).

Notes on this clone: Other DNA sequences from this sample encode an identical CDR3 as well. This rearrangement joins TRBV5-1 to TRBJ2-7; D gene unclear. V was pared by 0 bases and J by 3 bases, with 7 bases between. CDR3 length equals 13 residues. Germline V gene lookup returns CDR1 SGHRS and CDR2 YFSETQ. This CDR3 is CASSLVGSYEQYF. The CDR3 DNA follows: TGCGCCAGCAGCTTGGTGGGCAGCTACGAGCAGTACTTC.

The CDR3: CASRQTGGNTIYF. For the CDR3, the DNA is TGTGCCAGCAGACAGACAGGCGGAAACACCATATATTTT. This chain links TRBV28 with TRBJ1-3; tentative D call: TRBD1 (6 bases). The V gene's germline CDR1 is MDHEN and CDR2 SYDVKM. The V gene lost 6 bases and the J gene lost 4 bases, with 10 bases spanning the gap. The CDR3 covers 13 residues.

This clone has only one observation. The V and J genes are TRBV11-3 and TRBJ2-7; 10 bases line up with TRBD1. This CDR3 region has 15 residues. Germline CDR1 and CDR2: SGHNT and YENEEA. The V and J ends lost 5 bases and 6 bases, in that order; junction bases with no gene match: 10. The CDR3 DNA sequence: TGTGCCAGCAGCGACCGGGACAGGGGTTCCGGCGAGCAGTACTTC. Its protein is CASSDRDRGSGEQYF.

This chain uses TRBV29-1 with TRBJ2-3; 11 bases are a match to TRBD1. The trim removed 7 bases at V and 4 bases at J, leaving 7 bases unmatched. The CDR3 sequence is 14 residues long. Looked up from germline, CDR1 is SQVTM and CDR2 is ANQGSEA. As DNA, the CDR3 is TGCAGCGCCGCAGGACAGGGGGCTTCAGATACGCAGTATTTT. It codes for CSAAGQGASDTQYF.

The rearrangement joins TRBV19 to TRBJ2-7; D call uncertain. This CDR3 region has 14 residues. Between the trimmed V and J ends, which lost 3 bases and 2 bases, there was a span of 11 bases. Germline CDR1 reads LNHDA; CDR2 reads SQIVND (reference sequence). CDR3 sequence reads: CASSMGARTYEQYF. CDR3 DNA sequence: TGTGCCAGTAGTATGGGTGCGCGAACCTACGAGCAGTACTTC.